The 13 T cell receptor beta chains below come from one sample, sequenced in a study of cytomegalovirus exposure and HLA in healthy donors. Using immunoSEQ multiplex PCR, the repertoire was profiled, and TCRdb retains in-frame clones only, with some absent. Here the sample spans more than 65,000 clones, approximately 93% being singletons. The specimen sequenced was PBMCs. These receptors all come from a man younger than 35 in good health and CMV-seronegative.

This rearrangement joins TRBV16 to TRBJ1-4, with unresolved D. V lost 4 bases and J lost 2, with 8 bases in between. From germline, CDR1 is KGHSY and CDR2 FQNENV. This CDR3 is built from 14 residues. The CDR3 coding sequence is TGTGCCAGCAGCCTGGTCCGGACTAATGAAAAACTGTTTTTT. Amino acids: CASSLVRTNEKLFF. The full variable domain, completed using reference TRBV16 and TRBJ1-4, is GEEVAQTPKHLVRGEGQKAKLYCAPIKGHSYVFWYQQVLKNEFKFLISFQNENVFDETGMPKERFSAKCLPNSPCSLEIQATKLEDSAVYFCASSLVRTNEKLFFGSGTQLSVL.

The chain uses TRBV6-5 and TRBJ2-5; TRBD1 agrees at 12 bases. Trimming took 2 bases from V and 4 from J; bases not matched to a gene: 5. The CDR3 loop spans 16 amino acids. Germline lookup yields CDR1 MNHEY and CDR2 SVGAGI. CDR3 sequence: CASSYRGQGAGETQYF. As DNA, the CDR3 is TGTGCCAGCAGTTACAGGGGACAGGGGGCGGGAGAGACCCAGTACTTC.

This CDR3 reads CASSWGQGFYNEQFF. The CDR3, as DNA: TGTGCCAGCAGCTGGGGACAGGGGTTCTACAATGAGCAGTTCTTC. The chain couples TRBV7-9 to TRBJ2-1, with 10 bases lining up with TRBD1. The CDR3 consists of 15 residues. CDR1 and CDR2 from the germline V gene are SEHNR and FQNEAQ (reference sequence). With 4 bases clipped from V and 3 bases from J, the junction kept 3 bases outside the gene matches.

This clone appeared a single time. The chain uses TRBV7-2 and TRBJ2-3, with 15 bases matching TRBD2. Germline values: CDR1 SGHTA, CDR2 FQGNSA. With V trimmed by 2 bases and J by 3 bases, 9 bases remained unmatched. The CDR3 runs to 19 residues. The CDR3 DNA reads TGTGCCAGCAGCTTATGGGTCGGTGGACTAGCGGGAGGGACAGATACGCAGTATTTT. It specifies CASSLWVGGLAGGTDTQYF.

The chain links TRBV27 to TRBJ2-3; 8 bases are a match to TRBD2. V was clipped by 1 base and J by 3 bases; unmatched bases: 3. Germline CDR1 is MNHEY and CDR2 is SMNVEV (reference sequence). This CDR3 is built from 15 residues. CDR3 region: CASSLYERGTDTQYF. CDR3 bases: TGTGCCAGCAGTTTATACGAGCGGGGGACAGATACGCAGTATTTT.

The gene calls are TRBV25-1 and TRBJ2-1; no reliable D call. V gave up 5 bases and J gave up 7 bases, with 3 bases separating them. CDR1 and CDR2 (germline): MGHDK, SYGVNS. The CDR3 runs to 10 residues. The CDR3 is CASSTNEQFF. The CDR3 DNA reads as TGTGCCAGCAGTACAAATGAGCAGTTCTTC. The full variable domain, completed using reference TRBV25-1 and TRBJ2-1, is EADIYQTPRYLVIGTGKKITLECSQTMGHDKMYWYQQDPGMELHLIHYSYGVNSTEKGDLSSESTVSRIRTEHFPLTLESARPSHTSQYLCASSTNEQFFGPGTRLTVL.

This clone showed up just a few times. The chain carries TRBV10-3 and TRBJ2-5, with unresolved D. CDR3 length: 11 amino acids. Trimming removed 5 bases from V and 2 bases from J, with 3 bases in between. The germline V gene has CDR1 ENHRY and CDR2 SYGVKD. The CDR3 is CAISTQETQYF. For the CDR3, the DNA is TGTGCCATCAGTACACAAGAGACCCAGTACTTC.

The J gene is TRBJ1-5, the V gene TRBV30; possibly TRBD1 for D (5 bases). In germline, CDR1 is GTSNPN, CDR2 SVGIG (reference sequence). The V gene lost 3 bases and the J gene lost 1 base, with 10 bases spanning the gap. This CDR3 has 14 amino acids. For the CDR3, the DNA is TGTGCCTGGAGGGGGGGTAACAGCAATCAGCCCCAGCATTTT. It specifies CAWRGGNSNQPQHF. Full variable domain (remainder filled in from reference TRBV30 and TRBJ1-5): SQTIHQWPATLVQPVGSPLSLECTVEGTSNPNLYWYRQAAGRGLQLLFYSVGIGQISSEVPQNLSASRPQDRQFILSSKKLLLSDSGFYLCAWRGGNSNQPQHFGDGTRLSIL.

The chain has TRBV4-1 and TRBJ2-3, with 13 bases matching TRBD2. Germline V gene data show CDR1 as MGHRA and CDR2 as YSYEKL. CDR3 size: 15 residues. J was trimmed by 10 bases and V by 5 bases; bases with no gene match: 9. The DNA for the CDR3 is TGCGCCAGCAGCACCGGGACTAGCGGGACGGGGGCGCAGTATTTT. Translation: CASSTGTSGTGAQYF.

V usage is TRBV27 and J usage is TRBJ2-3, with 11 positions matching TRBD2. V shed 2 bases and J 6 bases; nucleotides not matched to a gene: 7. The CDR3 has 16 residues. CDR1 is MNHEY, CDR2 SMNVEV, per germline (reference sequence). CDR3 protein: CASSLLSGRAKDTQYF. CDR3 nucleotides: TGTGCCAGCAGTTTACTTAGCGGGAGGGCCAAGGATACGCAGTATTTT.

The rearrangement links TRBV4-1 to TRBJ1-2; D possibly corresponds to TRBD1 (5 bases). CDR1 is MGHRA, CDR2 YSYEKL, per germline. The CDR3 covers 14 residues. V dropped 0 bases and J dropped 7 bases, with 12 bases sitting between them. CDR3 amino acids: CASSQEARDPGYTF. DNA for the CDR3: TGCGCCAGCAGCCAAGAGGCCAGGGATCCTGGCTACACCTTC.

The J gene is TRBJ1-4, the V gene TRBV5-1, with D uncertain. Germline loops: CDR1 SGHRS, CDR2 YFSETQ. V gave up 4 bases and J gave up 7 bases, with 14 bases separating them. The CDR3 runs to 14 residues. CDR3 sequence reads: CASSTPREGEKLFF. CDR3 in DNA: TGCGCCAGCAGCACCCCCCGAGAGGGTGAAAAACTGTTTTTT.

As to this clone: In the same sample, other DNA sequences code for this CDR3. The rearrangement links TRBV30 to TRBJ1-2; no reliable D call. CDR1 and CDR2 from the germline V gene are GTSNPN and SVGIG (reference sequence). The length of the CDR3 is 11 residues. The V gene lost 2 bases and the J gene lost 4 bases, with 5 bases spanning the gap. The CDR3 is CAWSLSYGYTF. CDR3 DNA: TGTGCCTGGAGTCTTTCCTATGGCTACACCTTC.